The rows below give T cell receptor beta chains drawn from one sample of a study of blood T cell repertoires in COVID-19. TCRdb's copy holds only in-frame clones and misses some; the assay was immunoSEQ multiplex PCR. The sample records almost 250,000 clones, roughly 89% being singletons. The sample was PBMCs or T cells enriched from blood (not recorded which). These receptors were taken from a woman between 25 and 40 years old who had recovered from COVID-19. CDR3s include the opening cysteine and the closing phenylalanine or tryptophan. D genes are given only for firm matches. Rows may omit the clone size; those that give it use once, few, many or a size class.

TRBD1	TRBV7-3	once	TRBJ2-3	CASSRPGQGIDTQYF	TGTGCCAGCAGCCGCCCGGGACAGGGGATAGATACGCAGTATTTT
-	TRBV6-5	once	TRBJ2-7	CASGGRPPHEQYF	TGTGCCAGCGGAGGCAGGCCTCCCCACGAGCAGTACTTC
-	TRBV2	once	TRBJ1-1	CASSDGRGVDTEAFF	TGTGCCAGCAGTGATGGGCGGGGTGTGGACACTGAAGCTTTCTTT
-	TRBV12-5	-	TRBJ1-1	CASGLSAAGTPAFF	TGTGCTAGTGGTTTGAGCGCCGCCGGGACACCTGCTTTCTTT
-	TRBV5-4	-	TRBJ1-2	CASSYGQMGRNGYTF	TGTGCCAGCAGCTATGGACAGATGGGCCGGAATGGCTACACCTTC
TRBD1	TRBV30	once	TRBJ2-1	CAWSVHLTGSEEFF	TGTGCCTGGAGTGTTCATCTGACAGGGAGCGAGGAGTTCTTC
-	TRBV4-2	-	TRBJ2-3	CASSQDGTGVSTDTQYF	TGTGCCAGCAGCCAAGATGGCACGGGGGTTAGCACAGATACGCAGTATTTT
TRBD2	TRBV4-3	-	TRBJ2-1	CASSQDPRTSGRDEQFF	TGCGCCAGCAGCCAAGACCCAAGGACTAGCGGGAGGGATGAGCAGTTCTTC
TRBD1	TRBV27	-	TRBJ2-7	CASSAWTGRRYEQYF	TGTGCCAGCAGTGCGTGGACAGGGCGCCGGTACGAGCAGTACTTC
TRBD1	TRBV11-2	-	TRBJ1-2	CASSLPTGGGGTF	TGTGCCAGCAGCTTACCTACAGGGGGAGGTGGCACCTTC
TRBD1	TRBV19	-	TRBJ1-3	CASRQGSGNTIYF	TGTGCCAGTCGACAGGGCTCTGGAAACACCATATATTTT
-	TRBV7-9	once	TRBJ1-2	CASSLTGAANYGYTF	TGTGCCAGCAGCTTAACAGGTGCCGCTAACTATGGCTACACCTTC
-	TRBV6-2/TRBV6-3	-	TRBJ1-5	CASSYTGPRGQPQHF	TGTGCCAGCAGTTATACTGGGCCCAGGGGTCAGCCCCAGCATTTT
-	TRBV28	-	TRBJ1-2	CASSGPHYGYTF	TGTGCCAGCAGTGGGCCGCATTATGGCTACACCTTC
TRBD2	TRBV5-1	-	TRBJ2-3	CASSIGTSGADTQYF	TGCGCCAGCAGCATCGGGACTAGCGGGGCGGATACGCAGTATTTT
-	TRBV30	many	TRBJ1-5	CAWKLPGVSNQPQHF	TGTGCCTGGAAACTTCCGGGTGTTAGCAATCAGCCCCAGCATTTT
-	TRBV18	-	TRBJ2-3	CASSPRDTTDTQYF	TGTGCCAGCTCACCACGGGACACCACAGATACGCAGTATTTT
-	TRBV4-1	-	TRBJ1-6	CASSQVATAYNSPLHF	TGCGCCAGCAGCCAAGTCGCGACAGCCTATAATTCACCCCTCCACTTT
-	TRBV30	few	TRBJ1-2	CAWRGSGSYTF	TGTGCCTGGAGGGGGTCGGGAAGCTACACCTTC
-	TRBV14	-	TRBJ2-1	CASSLDRGYNEQFF	TGTGCCAGCAGCCTGGACCGCGGGTACAATGAGCAGTTCTTC
TRBD1	TRBV6-5	-	TRBJ2-5	CASSLTGGLETQYF	TGTGCCAGCAGTTTGACAGGGGGTTTGGAGACCCAGTACTTC
-	TRBV14	-	TRBJ1-3	CASSLRARGGNTIYF	TGTGCCAGCAGCCTCCGGGCCCGGGGTGGAAACACCATATATTTT
-	TRBV7-2	-	TRBJ1-4	CASSWQGATANEKLFF	TGTGCCAGCAGCTGGCAGGGCGCGACGGCTAATGAAAAACTGTTTTTT
TRBD1	TRBV28	few	TRBJ1-5	CASSLTDRAGQPQHF	TGTGCCAGCAGTCTTACTGACAGGGCCGGCCAGCCCCAGCATTTT
-	TRBV18	-	TRBJ1-2	CASSTDSINYGYTF	TGTGCCAGCTCAACCGACAGCATTAACTATGGCTACACCTTC
-	TRBV20-1	-	TRBJ1-1	CSASSRQDGFF	TGCAGTGCTAGTTCCAGACAGGACGGTTTCTTT
-	TRBV24-1	once	TRBJ1-1	CATSDPNIDNKAFF	TGTGCCACCAGTGACCCTAATATAGACAATAAAGCTTTCTTT
TRBD2	TRBV9	-	TRBJ2-5	CASSVGTSGIRETQYF	TGTGCCAGCAGCGTAGGGACTAGCGGGATCAGGGAGACCCAGTACTTC
-	TRBV18	-	TRBJ1-1	CASFGQMNTEAFF	TGTGCCAGCTTTGGACAGATGAACACTGAAGCTTTCTTT
TRBD1	TRBV29-1	-	TRBJ1-5	CSVTAGGRNQPQHF	TGCAGCGTGACGGCAGGGGGCCGCAATCAGCCCCAGCATTTT
TRBD2	TRBV19	-	TRBJ2-1	CASSMLAVYNEQFF	TGTGCCAGTAGTATGCTAGCGGTGTACAATGAGCAGTTCTTC
-	TRBV6-5	-	TRBJ1-5	CASSYGANQPQHF	TGTGCCAGCAGTTACGGGGCGAATCAGCCCCAGCATTTT
TRBD1	TRBV15	-	TRBJ1-6	CATSRDFGQGRAPSPLHF	TGTGCCACCAGCAGAGATTTCGGACAGGGGAGGGCTCCTTCACCCCTCCACTTT
TRBD1	TRBV19	-	TRBJ1-6	CASSSAVGTVFSPLHF	TGTGCCAGTAGTTCCGCGGTCGGGACAGTCTTTTCACCCCTCCACTTT
-	TRBV30	-	TRBJ1-5	CAWSAWAGNDQPQHF	TGTGCCTGGAGTGCCTGGGCAGGGAATGATCAGCCCCAGCATTTT
-	TRBV7-6	few	TRBJ1-4	CASSLRGPNEKLFF	TGTGCCAGCAGCTTAAGGGGTCCTAATGAAAAACTGTTTTTT
-	TRBV18	-	TRBJ2-5	CASSPYVRGKETQYF	TGTGCCAGCTCACCATACGTAAGGGGAAAAGAGACCCAGTACTTC
-	TRBV5-1	-	TRBJ1-5	CASSPTGVGGAQPQHF	TGCGCCAGCAGCCCCACGGGCGTTGGCGGGGCTCAGCCCCAGCATTTT
-	TRBV5-6	-	TRBJ1-4	CASSPSGRAWDEKLFF	TGTGCCAGCAGCCCCAGCGGGAGGGCCTGGGATGAAAAACTGTTTTTT
-	TRBV19	-	TRBJ1-2	CASSLGPIGYTF	TGTGCCAGTAGTTTAGGTCCTATTGGCTACACCTTC
-	TRBV27	-	TRBJ1-4	CASMSYGGATNEKLFF	TGTGCCAGCATGAGCTACGGTGGAGCAACTAATGAAAAACTGTTTTTT
-	TRBV5-3	-	TRBJ2-5	CARSPGGLETQYF	TGTGCCAGAAGCCCAGGGGGGCTAGAGACCCAGTACTTC
TRBD2	TRBV4-3	-	TRBJ2-1	CASSRLTSGTYNEQFF	TGCGCCAGCAGCCGACTGACTAGCGGGACTTACAATGAGCAGTTCTTC
-	TRBV28	few	TRBJ1-1	CASIPWLLNTEAFF	TGTGCCAGCATTCCCTGGCTCTTGAACACTGAAGCTTTCTTT
TRBD2	TRBV3-1/TRBV3-2	-	TRBJ2-3	CASSRPGTSGSTDTQYF	TGTGCCAGCAGCCGCCCCGGGACTAGCGGCAGCACAGATACGCAGTATTTT
TRBD2	TRBV19	-	TRBJ2-1	CASMSGAAGVGEQFF	TGTGCCAGTATGTCTGGTGCGGCGGGAGTCGGTGAGCAGTTCTTC
-	TRBV6-5	once	TRBJ1-2	CASSPVGVDNYGYTF	TGTGCCAGCAGTCCTGTAGGGGTGGATAACTATGGCTACACCTTC
-	TRBV19	-	TRBJ1-1	CASNGGGRGDPEAFF	TGTGCCAGTAACGGGGGGGGCCGGGGAGACCCTGAAGCTTTCTTT
-	TRBV6-4	-	TRBJ2-3	CASSDEDLGTQYF	TGTGCCAGCAGTGACGAGGATTTAGGTACGCAGTATTTT
-	TRBV6-5	-	TRBJ1-1	CASRSGMDTEAFF	TGTGCCAGTAGATCGGGGATGGACACTGAAGCTTTCTTT
-	TRBV2	once	TRBJ1-1	CASSQGALNTEAFF	TGTGCCAGCAGTCAAGGGGCGTTGAACACTGAAGCTTTCTTT
-	TRBV5-1	-	TRBJ2-3	CASSLVDFTDTQYF	TGCGCCAGCAGCTTAGTGGACTTCACAGATACGCAGTATTTT